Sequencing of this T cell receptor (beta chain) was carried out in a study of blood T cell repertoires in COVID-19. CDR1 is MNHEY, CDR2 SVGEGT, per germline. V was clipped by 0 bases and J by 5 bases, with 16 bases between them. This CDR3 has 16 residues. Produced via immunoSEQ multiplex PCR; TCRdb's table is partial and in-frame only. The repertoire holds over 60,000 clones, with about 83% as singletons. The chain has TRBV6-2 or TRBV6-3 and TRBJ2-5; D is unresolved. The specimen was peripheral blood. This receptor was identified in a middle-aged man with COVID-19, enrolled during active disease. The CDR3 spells CASSYSRRVHSETQYF. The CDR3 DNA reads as TGTGCCAGCAGTTACTCGAGAAGAGTTCATTCGGAGACCCAGTACTTC.